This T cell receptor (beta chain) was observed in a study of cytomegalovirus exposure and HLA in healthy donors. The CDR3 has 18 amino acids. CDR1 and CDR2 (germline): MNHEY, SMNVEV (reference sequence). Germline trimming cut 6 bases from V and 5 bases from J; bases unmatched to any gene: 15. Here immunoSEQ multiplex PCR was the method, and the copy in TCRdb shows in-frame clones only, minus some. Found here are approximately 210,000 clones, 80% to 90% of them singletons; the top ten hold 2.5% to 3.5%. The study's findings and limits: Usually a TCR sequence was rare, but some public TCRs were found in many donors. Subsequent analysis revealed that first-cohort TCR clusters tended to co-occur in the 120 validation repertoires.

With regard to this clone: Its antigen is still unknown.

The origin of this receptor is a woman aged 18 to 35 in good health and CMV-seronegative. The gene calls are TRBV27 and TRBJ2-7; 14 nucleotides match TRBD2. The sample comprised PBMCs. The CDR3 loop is CASRPAWTSGRSSDEQYF. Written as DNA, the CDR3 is TGTGCCAGCAGGCCCGCGTGGACTAGCGGGAGGTCTAGCGACGAGCAGTACTTC.